The table lists the clone carrying this T cell receptor (beta chain) with many counts. Its specificity is unknown. V was clipped by 5 bases and J by 0 bases, with 20 bases between them. The CDR3 is made up of 18 amino acids. Germline assignment: CDR1 DFQATT and CDR2 SNEGSKA (reference sequence). MiXCR, run by TCRdb on the RT-PCR reads, gives a single entry per CDR3 protein. Of 530,000 or so distinct CDR3 sequences in the sample, 13% to 15% were seen once. This entry is derived from a study of response to subunit inactivated influenza vaccine. Regarding the study as a whole: Each seasonal influenza vaccination recruits few new T cells, the authors suggested.

The sequence derives from a man aged 45 to 65 who received an inactivated influenza vaccine. This sequence joins TRBV20-1 and TRBJ1-6; TRBD1 is a possible D gene (5 bases). The specimen comprised PBMCs from blood, sampled 11 to 12 days after vaccination. The CDR3 region is CSAEGAGGWISYNSPLHF. The CDR3 DNA is TGCAGTGCTGAGGGTGCCGGGGGTTGGATCTCCTATAATTCACCCCTCCACTTT.